The 30 T cell receptor beta chains presented below share a single source sample, sequenced in a study of regulatory T cells in long-lasting Graves disease. Time point given: persistent/refractory GD, antithyroid drugs over 5 years with positive TRAb. RNA from PBMCs was the source of the TCR library. Arm-PCR of CDR3 regions and iRepertoire HTBI primers were used to build TCR beta libraries. In TCRdb, the multiplex PCR reads were re-called with MiXCR into one record per CDR3 protein. The sample lists more than 300,000 distinct CDR3 sequences, 23% occurring once. The sequencing used peripheral blood mononuclear cells (PBMCs), collected when the disease was refractory, from a patient treated with antithyroid drugs. These receptors all come from a woman in her thirties or forties with Graves disease.

The chain combines TRBV25-1 with TRBJ2-1; D gene uncertain. The CDR3 loop spans 14 amino acids. Germline V gene data show CDR1 as MGHDK and CDR2 as SYGVNS. Trimming shortened V by 0 bases and J by 8 bases, and 11 bases separated the two germline ends. Written as DNA, the CDR3 is TGTGCCAGCAGTGAATACCCCCCGGTCCATGAGCAGTTCTTC. Protein sequence: CASSEYPPVHEQFF. The full variable domain, its missing parts supplied by reference TRBV25-1 and TRBJ2-1, is EADIYQTPRYLVIGTGKKITLECSQTMGHDKMYWYQQDPGMELHLIHYSYGVNSTEKGDLSSESTVSRIRTEHFPLTLESARPSHTSQYLCASSEYPPVHEQFFGPGTRLTVL.

Comment on this clonotype: A read error may be the cause here, since a much bigger clone is one base away. This chain connects TRBV6-1 to TRBJ1-6, with TRBD1 identical over 8 bases. CDR1 is MNHNS and CDR2 is SASEGT in the germline V gene. V gave up 8 bases and J gave up 15 bases; unmatched junction bases: 15. This CDR3 has 14 residues. DNA for the CDR3: TGTGCCAGCGGGATGACAGGGGCCATTCCTTTCCTCCACTTT. Translating gives CASGMTGAIPFLHF.

This clonotype occurred many times. This rearrangement joins TRBV19 to TRBJ2-5, with D maybe TRBD1 (5 bases). Trimming stripped 4 bases from V and 2 bases from J, with 14 bases between. CDR3 length equals 15 residues. CDR1 is LNHDA, CDR2 SQIVND, per germline (reference sequence). The DNA of the CDR3 is TGTGCCAGTAGTACCCTCCTGGGGCGACAAGAGACCCAGTACTTC. Its translation: CASSTLLGRQETQYF. Looking up the rest from reference TRBV19 and TRBJ2-5 gives the full variable domain: DGGITQSPKYLFRKEGQNVTLSCEQNLNHDAMYWYRQDPGQGLRLIYYSQIVNDFQKGDIAEGYSVSREKKESFPLTVTSAQKNPTAFYLCASSTLLGRQETQYFGPGTRLLVL.

This clonotype was counted at least ten times. The chain is built from TRBV20-1 and TRBJ1-6; tentatively, D is TRBD1 (5 bases). This CDR3 contains 15 residues. Trimming took off 3 bases at V and 10 bases at J, with 19 bases between the two ends. Germline V gene lookup returns CDR1 DFQATT and CDR2 SNEGSKA (reference sequence). The CDR3 bases are TGCAGTGCTAGGGCCTGGGGGAGGCTTTGGTCACCCCTCCACTTT. It encodes CSARAWGRLWSPLHF.

The CDR3 DNA follows: TGTGCCAGCAGTCGGACCTCAAAGGGACCCTACGAGCAGTACTTC. Protein product: CASSRTSKGPYEQYF. The V and J genes are TRBV3-1 and TRBJ2-7; TRBD1 or TRBD2 may be the D gene (5 bases each). Germline assignment: CDR1 LGHDT and CDR2 YNNKEL (reference sequence). The CDR3 consists of 15 residues. V lost 6 bases and J 2 bases, leaving 17 bases between the germline ends.

This clonotype was seen at least ten times. The rearrangement uses TRBV29-1 and TRBJ1-2; D might be TRBD1 (6 bases). This CDR3 has 12 amino acids. CDR1 is SQVTM and CDR2 is ANQGSEA in the germline V gene. V was clipped by 4 bases and J by 3 bases, with 9 bases between them. The CDR3 sequence is CSVAGHYYGYTF. Here the CDR3 DNA reads TGCAGCGTTGCGGGACACTACTATGGCTACACCTTC. Full variable domain (missing parts from reference TRBV29-1 and TRBJ1-2): SAVISQKPSRDICQRGTSLTIQCQVDSQVTMMFWYRQQPGQSLTLIATANQGSEATYESGFVIDKFPISRPNLTFSTLTVSNMSPEDSSIYLCSVAGHYYGYTFGSGTRLTVV.

The J gene is TRBJ2-1, the V gene TRBV24-1; TRBD2 matches at 13 bases. V lost 1 base, J lost 8 bases, and 10 bases stayed unmatched. CDR3 length equals 18 residues. Germline assignment: CDR1 KGHDR and CDR2 SFDVKD. The chain's CDR3 is CATSDLGKLAGGPHEQFF. The CDR3 DNA is TGTGCCACCAGTGATTTAGGGAAACTAGCGGGAGGGCCCCATGAGCAGTTCTTC.

This clonotype was counted only a few times. V and J are TRBV5-1 and TRBJ2-3; D gene ambiguous. V dropped 7 bases and J dropped 4 bases, with 16 bases sitting between them. Germline V gene lookup returns CDR1 SGHRS and CDR2 YFSETQ. The CDR3 length is 14 residues. In DNA form, the CDR3 reads TGCGCCAGCCACAACGGCGATGGTGCAGATACGCAGTATTTT. It encodes CASHNGDGADTQYF.

This clonotype was recorded at least ten times. The chain recombines TRBV12-3 or TRBV12-4 with TRBJ2-5; the match to TRBD2 covers 8 bases. V gave up 5 bases and J gave up 2 bases; unmatched junction bases: 10. This CDR3 has 16 residues. CDR3: CASSHPGTRGQETQYF. CDR3 coding DNA: TGTGCCAGCAGTCATCCCGGGACTAGGGGTCAAGAGACCCAGTACTTC.

This clonotype has just a few counts. The V gene is TRBV19, the J gene TRBJ1-5; perhaps TRBD1 as D (6 bases). This CDR3 has 14 amino acids. V was cut by 2 bases and J by 6 bases, with 11 bases left in between. Germline lookup yields CDR1 LNHDA and CDR2 SQIVND (reference sequence). CDR3 coding DNA: TGTGCCAGTAGTATAACAGGGTCTGGTCAGCCCCAGCATTTT. Residues: CASSITGSGQPQHF.

The table lists this clonotype with a few counts. The V gene is TRBV6-5, the J gene TRBJ1-4; a possible D gene is TRBD1 (6 bases). The ends were cut back, 4 bases at V and 2 bases at J, with 17 bases in the middle. The CDR3 totals 17 residues. The germline V gene encodes CDR1 MNHEY and CDR2 SVGAGI. The CDR3 reads CASSLMAGVSTNEKLFF. In nucleotides, the CDR3 is TGTGCCAGCAGTTTGATGGCAGGGGTGTCTACTAATGAAAAACTGTTTTTT.

This clonotype was seen many times. This chain links TRBV20-1 with TRBJ2-2; D uncertain. CDR1 and CDR2 from the germline V gene are DFQATT and SNEGSKA (reference sequence). V lost 3 bases and J lost 0, with 8 bases in between. The CDR3 is 14 residues long. CDR3 protein: CSASRRTNTGELFF. The CDR3 coding sequence is TGCAGTGCTAGTCGGCGGACGAACACCGGGGAGCTGTTTTTT.

The table lists this clonotype with a few counts. The rearrangement uses TRBV7-9 and TRBJ1-2, with D perhaps TRBD1 (6 bases). The ends were cut back, 5 bases at V and 2 bases at J, with 18 bases in the middle. The germline gives CDR1 SEHNR, CDR2 FQNEAQ (reference sequence). This CDR3 contains 16 residues. The CDR3 region has the DNA TGTGCCAGCAGCGAACCGGGGGCAGGTTACAACTATGGCTACACCTTC. It codes for CASSEPGAGYNYGYTF.

V and J are TRBV4-1 and TRBJ2-7; TRBD1 aligns across 7 bases. Germline V gene data show CDR1 as MGHRA and CDR2 as YSYEKL. Germline trimming cut 0 bases from V and 2 bases from J; bases unmatched to any gene: 4. The CDR3 consists of 15 residues. CDR3 sequence (DNA): TGCGCCAGCAGCCAAGATCTGGGACAGACCTACGAGCAGTACTTC. Its protein product is CASSQDLGQTYEQYF.

Comment on this clonotype: This may be a read error: a much more frequent sequence differs by one nucleotide. The V and J genes are TRBV29-1 and TRBJ2-7, with TRBD2 as a possible D gene (5 bases). The V gene's germline CDR1 is SQVTM and CDR2 ANQGSEA. The CDR3 is 13 residues long. V lost 7 bases to trimming and J lost 2 bases, with 15 bases between them. The CDR3 nucleotides are TGCAGCGCTGGAGTTGGAGGACCCTACGAGCAGTACTTC. Residues: CSAGVGGPYEQYF.

On this clonotype: The likely explanation is a read error, given a far larger clone one base away. The chain employs TRBV7-2 and TRBJ2-2; 8 bases fit TRBD1. The CDR3 covers 16 residues. Per the germline V gene, CDR1 is SGHTA and CDR2 is FQGNSA. As DNA, the CDR3 is TGTGCCAGCAGCTCTTGGACAGGGTCCACCACCGAGGAGCTGTTTTTT. Protein: CASSSWTGSTTEELFF. Looking up the rest from reference TRBV7-2 and TRBJ2-2 gives the full variable domain: GAGVSQSPSNKVTEKGKDVELRCDPISGHTALYWYRQSLGQGLEFLIYFQGNSAPDKSGLPSDRFSAERTGGSVSTLTIQRTQQEDSAVYLCASSSWTGSTTEELFFGEGSRLTVL.

This clonotype appeared a few times. The chain uses TRBV11-2 and TRBJ2-1; 8 bases are a match to TRBD2. V was pared by 5 bases and J by 0 bases, with 6 bases of the junction left unmatched. CDR1 and CDR2 from the germline V gene are SGHAT and FQNNGV. CDR3 length equals 16 residues. The CDR3 sequence: CASSVIAGPSYNEQFF. CDR3 coding DNA: TGTGCCAGCAGCGTAATAGCGGGACCCTCCTACAATGAGCAGTTCTTC.

This clonotype was recorded many times. The gene calls are TRBV12-3 or TRBV12-4 and TRBJ2-1; D is perhaps TRBD2 (5 bases). The CDR3 extends over 12 amino acids. V was pared by 3 bases and J by 8 bases, with 8 bases between. For the CDR3, the DNA is TGTGCCAGCAGTTTTGAGGGCCATGAGCAGTTCTTC. It is translated as CASSFEGHEQFF.

In this sample, this clonotype turned up many times. The CDR3 loop is CSAVPDPGTEAFF. The CDR3 DNA follows: TGCAGCGCAGTCCCAGACCCAGGCACTGAAGCTTTCTTT. J is TRBJ1-1 and V is TRBV29-1, with D unclear. This CDR3 region has 13 residues. The germline V gene encodes CDR1 SQVTM and CDR2 ANQGSEA. Trimming pared 7 bases from V and 4 bases from J, leaving 16 bases between.

The rearrangement uses TRBV7-6 and TRBJ2-5; TRBD2 matches at 9 bases. CDR1 is SGHVS, CDR2 FNYEAQ, per germline. The CDR3 length is 17 residues. With V trimmed by 0 bases and J by 7 bases, 12 bases remained unmatched. CDR3 nucleotides: TGTGCCAGCAGCTTAGCTGTAGCGGGAGTCCCTACAGGGACCCAGTACTTC. This translates into CASSLAVAGVPTGTQYF.

In this sample, this clonotype turned up a few times. This chain connects TRBV19 to TRBJ2-7, with TRBD1 matching 9 bases. The CDR3 covers 15 residues. Germline V gene data show CDR1 as LNHDA and CDR2 as SQIVND (reference sequence). V shed 4 bases and J 6 bases; nucleotides not matched to a gene: 10. The CDR3 here is CASSSRQGDRSEQYF. CDR3 nucleotide sequence: TGTGCCAGTAGTAGCCGACAGGGGGACCGGTCCGAGCAGTACTTC.

The chain employs TRBV6-1 and TRBJ2-7, with TRBD2 matching 9 bases. The CDR3 is made up of 14 amino acids. The V and J ends lost 6 bases and 1 base, in that order; junction bases with no gene match: 4. Germline CDR1 and CDR2: MNHNS and SASEGT. The CDR3 region is CASSGLARSYEQYF. CDR3 coding DNA: TGTGCCAGCAGCGGACTAGCGCGGTCCTACGAGCAGTACTTC.

This chain links TRBV29-1 with TRBJ2-7, with D possibly TRBD1 on 5 matching bases. The CDR3 totals 13 residues. The germline V gene has CDR1 SQVTM and CDR2 ANQGSEA. Trimming shortened V by 7 bases and J by 0 bases, and 13 bases separated the two germline ends. The CDR3 loop reads CSGGGASSYEQYF. DNA of the CDR3: TGCAGCGGAGGTGGGGCGAGCTCCTACGAGCAGTACTTC.

This clonotype appeared many times. The chain recombines TRBV27 with TRBJ2-5, with 10 bases lining up with TRBD2. Looked up from germline, CDR1 is MNHEY and CDR2 is SMNVEV (reference sequence). The CDR3 contains 17 residues. Germline trimming cut 6 bases from V and 4 bases from J; bases unmatched to any gene: 14. This CDR3 reads CASRRMASGSRRETQYF. CDR3 nucleotides: TGTGCCAGCAGAAGAATGGCTAGCGGGAGTAGGCGAGAGACCCAGTACTTC.

This clonotype was observed many times. The chain links TRBV12-3 or TRBV12-4 to TRBJ1-3; D uncertain. The CDR3 loop spans 13 amino acids. Trimming pared 8 bases from V and 7 bases from J, leaving 15 bases between. For the CDR3, the DNA is TGTGCCAGCGTTGGAGCGGGAGTGAACACCATATATTTT. It specifies CASVGAGVNTIYF.

The CDR3 reads CASSPPDRLYGYTF. The DNA for the CDR3 is TGTGCCAGCTCGCCTCCGGACAGACTCTATGGCTACACCTTC. J is TRBJ1-2 and V is TRBV18, with a possible D match to TRBD1 (6 bases). The CDR3 contains 14 residues. CDR1 and CDR2 (germline): KGHSH, LQKENI. Trimming left V 6 bases short and J 4 bases short, with 15 bases between. Filled out from reference TRBV18 and TRBJ1-2, the complete variable domain reads NAGVMQNPRHLVRRRGQEARLRCSPMKGHSHVYWYRQLPEEGLKFMVYLQKENIIDESGMPKERFSAEFPKEGPSILRIQQVVRGDSAAYFCASSPPDRLYGYTFGSGTRLTVV.

This clonotype was seen repeatedly, ten times or more. This chain links TRBV11-2 with TRBJ2-1; 9 bases align to TRBD2. With V trimmed by 2 bases and J by 8 bases, 7 bases remained unmatched. Germline CDR1 and CDR2: SGHAT and FQNNGV. This CDR3 has 15 amino acids. CDR3 nucleotide sequence: TGTGCCAGCAGCTTAAGTCTAGCGGGACGAGATGAGCAGTTCTTC. This gives the protein CASSLSLAGRDEQFF.

A few counts support this clonotype. V and J are TRBV5-1 and TRBJ1-1, with 9 bases fitting TRBD1. V lost 6 bases to trimming and J lost 3 bases; unmatched junction nucleotides: 9. The germline CDR1 and CDR2 sequences are SGHRS and YFSETQ. The CDR3 has 15 residues. CDR3 sequence (DNA): TGCGCCAGCAAGGTCCAGGGACAGGGTGACACTGAAGCTTTCTTT. Residues: CASKVQGQGDTEAFF. Full variable domain (missing parts from reference TRBV5-1 and TRBJ1-1): KAGVTQTPRYLIKTRGQQVTLSCSPISGHRSVSWYQQTPGQGLQFLFEYFSETQRNKGNFPGRFSGRQFSNSRSEMNVSTLELGDSALYLCASKVQGQGDTEAFFGQGTRLTVV.

V gene TRBV28 combines with J gene TRBJ2-1; D uncertain. Germline CDR1 and CDR2: MDHEN and SYDVKM. The CDR3 extends over 11 amino acids. Trimming cost V 8 bases and J 10 bases, with 12 bases left between them. The CDR3 protein is CASVRRYEQFF. CDR3 DNA sequence: TGTGCCAGCGTCCGCCGATACGAGCAGTTCTTC.

In this sample, this clonotype turned up a few times. The chain is built from TRBV6-2 or TRBV6-3 and TRBJ1-6; D ambiguous. V was trimmed by 4 bases and J by 6 bases, leaving 13 bases between them. There are 15 residues in the CDR3. The germline V gene encodes CDR1 MNHEY and CDR2 SVGEGT. The CDR3 DNA sequence: TGTGCCAGCAGTTCCACCGGGGAGGGTAATTCACCCCTCCACTTT. This gives the protein CASSSTGEGNSPLHF.